Shown below are 30 T cell receptor beta chains from a single sample sequenced in a study of blood T cell repertoires in COVID-19. The protocol was immunoSEQ multiplex PCR, while the TCRdb copy is restricted to in-frame clones and leaves out a portion. The repertoire holds 300,000 or so clones, around 88% seen once, with about 1.2% in the top ten. Specimen: peripheral blood. Receptor source: a woman aged 45-65 years with acute or convalescent COVID-19.

The chain couples TRBV14 to TRBJ1-2; 9 bases are a match to TRBD1. The CDR3 sequence is 16 residues long. Germline V lookup: CDR1 SGHDN, CDR2 FVKESK. Trimming removed 3 bases from V and 3 bases from J; junction bases left unmatched: 8. In DNA, the CDR3 is TGTGCCAGCAGCCATGGGAGGGGACAGGGATACTATGGCTACACCTTC. Residues: CASSHGRGQGYYGYTF.

V gene TRBV4-3 combines with J gene TRBJ1-6; 11 bases line up with TRBD1. V dropped 0 bases and J dropped 10; count of bases not matched to a gene: 5. Germline V CDR1 and CDR2: LGHNA, YSLEER. The CDR3 length is 16 residues. In nucleotides, the CDR3 is TGCGCCAGCAGCCAAGATTTGGGACAGGGGGAATCACCCCTCCACTTT. Protein sequence: CASSQDLGQGESPLHF.

The V and J genes are TRBV5-1 and TRBJ2-3; 9 bases map to TRBD2. This CDR3 has 17 amino acids. CDR1 is SGHRS, CDR2 YFSETQ, per germline. V lost 0 bases to trimming and J lost 1 base; unmatched junction nucleotides: 6. The CDR3 protein is CASSLAGGGAGTDTQYF. In nucleotides, the CDR3 is TGCGCCAGCAGCTTGGCTGGCGGGGGGGCCGGCACAGATACGCAGTATTTT.

V is TRBV5-1 and J is TRBJ2-7; 10 positions match TRBD2. Germline V lookup: CDR1 SGHRS, CDR2 YFSETQ. The ends lost 3 bases at V and 4 bases at J; junction bases unmatched: 7. CDR3 size: 15 residues. CDR3 residues: CASSSSGSSSYEQYF. DNA for the CDR3: TGCGCCAGCAGCTCTAGCGGGAGTAGTTCGTACGAGCAGTACTTC.

V gene TRBV7-6 combines with J gene TRBJ2-5; 10 nucleotides agree with TRBD2. Germline lookup yields CDR1 SGHVS and CDR2 FNYEAQ. The V and J ends lost 2 bases and 4 bases, in that order; junction bases with no gene match: 13. This CDR3 is 18 amino acids long. CDR3 amino acids: CASSLLGQREGERETQYF. CDR3 DNA sequence: TGTGCCAGCAGCTTACTCGGTCAGCGGGAGGGGGAGCGAGAGACCCAGTACTTC. Using reference TRBV7-6 and TRBJ2-5 for the parts outside the CDR3, the full variable domain is GAGVSQSPRYKVTKRGQDVALRCDPISGHVSLYWYRQALGQGPEFLTYFNYEAQQDKSGLPNDRFSAERPEGSISTLTIQRTEQRDSAMYRCASSLLGQREGERETQYFGPGTRLLVL.

This sequence joins TRBV5-1 and TRBJ2-1, with D possibly TRBD1 on 6 matching bases. This CDR3 contains 17 residues. Germline V gene data show CDR1 as SGHRS and CDR2 as YFSETQ. V was pared by 1 base and J by 0 bases, with 14 bases between. The CDR3 nucleotides read TGCGCCAGCAGCTTGTTTCCGAGAGGGGGCTCCTACAATGAGCAGTTCTTC. This encodes CASSLFPRGGSYNEQFF.

Details on this clone: Other DNA sequences in this specimen translate into the identical CDR3. The rearrangement uses TRBV2 and TRBJ1-5; D remains unclear. Germline V CDR1 and CDR2: SNHLY, FYNNEI. Between the trimmed V and J ends, which lost 4 bases and 7 bases, there was a span of 11 bases. This CDR3 region has 13 residues. CDR3: CASSGGGHQPQHF. In nucleotides, the CDR3 is TGTGCCAGCAGTGGAGGAGGGCACCAGCCCCAGCATTTT.

The V call is TRBV30, the J call TRBJ1-5; 9 positions agree with TRBD1. V dropped 1 base and J dropped 6; count of bases not matched to a gene: 7. Per the germline V gene, CDR1 is GTSNPN and CDR2 is SVGIG (reference sequence). The CDR3 spans 15 residues. This CDR3 is CAWSALQGAGQPQHF. The CDR3 DNA follows: TGTGCCTGGAGTGCCCTACAGGGGGCGGGTCAGCCCCAGCATTTT.

The rearrangement links TRBV9 to TRBJ2-1; 12 bases are a match to TRBD2. Germline CDR1 and CDR2: SGDLS and YYNGEE. This CDR3 comprises 18 residues. V gave up 1 base and J gave up 3 bases; unmatched junction bases: 8. The CDR3 is CASSVKSRTSGNYNEQFF. CDR3 coding DNA: TGTGCCAGCAGCGTAAAATCTCGGACTAGCGGGAACTACAATGAGCAGTTCTTC.

The chain recombines TRBV27 with TRBJ1-5; 11 positions match TRBD1. V shed 6 bases, J shed 6 bases, and the junction held 13 bases outside the gene matches. The CDR3 totals 17 residues. Germline V gene sequence: CDR1 MNHEY, CDR2 SMNVEV (reference sequence). In nucleotides, the CDR3 is TGTGCCAGCAGCCCTGGGACAGGGGGTCTCTCTAGTCAGCCCCAGCATTTT. Amino acids: CASSPGTGGLSSQPQHF.

The chain employs TRBV5-1 and TRBJ1-4; D is ambiguous. From germline, CDR1 is SGHRS and CDR2 YFSETQ. Trimming took 5 bases from V and 4 from J, leaving 9 bases between them. CDR3 length: 13 residues. DNA of the CDR3: TGCGCCAGCAGGCAGGATTTTAATGAAAAACTGTTTTTT. Translated: CASRQDFNEKLFF.

This clone was seen more than once but under ten times. This rearrangement joins TRBV20-1 to TRBJ2-3, with 7 nucleotides matching TRBD2. The CDR3 is 11 amino acids. The V and J ends lost 7 bases and 12 bases, in that order; junction bases with no gene match: 10. The germline V gene encodes CDR1 DFQATT and CDR2 SNEGSKA (reference sequence). This chain's CDR3 is CSVWAGDSQYF. The CDR3 nucleotides are TGCAGTGTATGGGCGGGAGACTCTCAGTATTTT.

The chain links TRBV27 to TRBJ1-1, with TRBD1 identical over 10 bases. Germline values: CDR1 MNHEY, CDR2 SMNVEV (reference sequence). V dropped 3 bases and J dropped 7; count of bases not matched to a gene: 8. This CDR3 has 15 amino acids. The CDR3, as DNA: TGTGCCAGCAGTTTTTCTGACAGGGGGCGTGGTGAAGCTTTCTTT. Translating gives CASSFSDRGRGEAFF.

The CDR3 nucleotides read TGTGCCAGCAGCTCCACTCTCACGGAGACCCAGTACTTC. The encoded protein is CASSSTLTETQYF. This chain links TRBV7-6 with TRBJ2-5; D unresolved. The CDR3 sequence is 13 residues long. Germline CDR1 is SGHVS and CDR2 is FNYEAQ. The V and J ends lost 4 bases and 5 bases respectively, with 11 bases between them.

This chain uses TRBV5-1 with TRBJ2-5; D might be TRBD1 (6 bases). Germline V gene sequence: CDR1 SGHRS, CDR2 YFSETQ. Trimming took 4 bases from V and 2 from J, leaving 15 bases between them. This CDR3 has 15 residues. The CDR3, as DNA: TGCGCCAGCAGCCCCCCGACAGGATTTCAAGAGACCCAGTACTTC. Its translation: CASSPPTGFQETQYF.

CDR3: CASRMTVGGSTGELFF. CDR3 DNA sequence: TGTGCCAGCAGAATGACAGTAGGCGGTAGTACCGGGGAGCTGTTTTTT. This sequence joins TRBV7-9 and TRBJ2-2, with D perhaps matching TRBD1 (5 bases). The germline gives CDR1 SEHNR, CDR2 FQNEAQ (reference sequence). V was clipped by 6 bases and J by 5 bases, with 19 bases between them. This CDR3 contains 16 residues.

Only one count was recorded for this clone. The V gene is TRBV24-1, the J gene TRBJ2-3; 8 bases line up with TRBD2. V lost 1 base to trimming and J lost 4 bases; unmatched junction nucleotides: 6. The CDR3 sequence is 16 residues long. Looked up from germline, CDR1 is KGHDR and CDR2 is SFDVKD. This CDR3 reads CATSDFRGGLADTQYF. In nucleotides, the CDR3 is TGTGCCACCAGTGATTTTCGGGGGGGCCTCGCAGATACGCAGTATTTT.

The chain has TRBV9 and TRBJ1-6; 10 bases match TRBD1. Trimming at V came to 2 bases and at J to 10 bases, leaving 3 bases not matched to a gene. The CDR3 spans 14 residues. Germline lookup yields CDR1 SGDLS and CDR2 YYNGEE. The chain's CDR3 is CASSVGTGDSPLHF. The CDR3 coding sequence is TGTGCCAGCAGCGTTGGGACAGGGGACTCACCCCTCCACTTT.

This chain joins TRBV4-1 and TRBJ2-2; TRBD2 matches at 10 bases. CDR1 MGHRA and CDR2 YSYEKL come from the germline V gene. There are 16 residues in the CDR3. Unmatched junction bases numbered 8, after V lost 6 bases and J lost 4 bases. CDR3 sequence: CASSPLSGGFTGELFF. The DNA for the CDR3 is TGCGCCAGCAGTCCTCTTAGCGGGGGGTTCACCGGGGAGCTGTTTTTT.

The chain combines TRBV19 with TRBJ2-5, with 8 bases identical to TRBD1. The CDR3 consists of 16 residues. V lost 5 bases to trimming and J lost 2 bases; unmatched junction nucleotides: 10. In germline, CDR1 is LNHDA, CDR2 SQIVND (reference sequence). In nucleotides, the CDR3 is TGTGCCAGTAGTGCATTGACAGGGGATTCACAAGAGACCCAGTACTTC. Translated, it gives CASSALTGDSQETQYF.

CDR3 in amino acids: CASTGTGGFLSGYTF. CDR3 coding DNA: TGTGCCAGTACCGGGACAGGGGGCTTTTTGAGTGGCTACACCTTC. The genes are TRBV9 and TRBJ1-2, with 12 bases fitting TRBD1. The CDR3 spans 15 residues. From germline, CDR1 is SGDLS and CDR2 YYNGEE. Trimming removed 8 bases from V and 7 bases from J; junction bases left unmatched: 12.

The chain links TRBV7-2 to TRBJ2-7; 7 bases map to TRBD1. The trim removed 3 bases at V and 3 bases at J, leaving 5 bases unmatched. The CDR3 has 14 residues. Per the germline V gene, CDR1 is SGHTA and CDR2 is FQGNSA. CDR3 amino acids: CASSFDRVGYEQYF. The CDR3 DNA sequence: TGTGCCAGCAGCTTCGACAGGGTCGGCTACGAGCAGTACTTC.

The chain uses TRBV29-1 and TRBJ2-3; D is uncertain. V lost 8 bases and J lost 1, with 16 bases in between. The CDR3 contains 14 residues. Germline V gives CDR1 SQVTM, CDR2 ANQGSEA. This CDR3 reads CSTNQAWGTDTQYF. The CDR3 region has the DNA TGCAGCACCAATCAGGCCTGGGGCACAGATACGCAGTATTTT.

The genes are TRBV19 and TRBJ2-1; the match to TRBD2 covers 9 bases. Germline CDR1 is LNHDA and CDR2 is SQIVND (reference sequence). After removal of 5 bases from V and 3 bases from J, the junction contained 5 bases not matched to a gene. The CDR3 loop spans 15 amino acids. CDR3 amino acids: CASSRRAGGYNEQFF. The CDR3 DNA is TGTGCCAGTAGTCGAAGAGCGGGGGGCTACAATGAGCAGTTCTTC.

The gene calls are TRBV13 and TRBJ1-4; tentative D call: TRBD1 (5 bases). Trimming removed 0 bases from V and 13 bases from J, with 9 bases in between. Looked up from germline, CDR1 is PRHDT and CDR2 is FYEKMQ (reference sequence). This CDR3 comprises 12 residues. In DNA, the CDR3 is TGTGCCAGCAGCTTAGGTCGGGGGGGACTGTTTTTT. This translates into CASSLGRGGLFF.

This clone was seen only once. V usage is TRBV5-1 and J usage is TRBJ1-3, with D possibly TRBD1 on 5 matching bases. Trimming cost V 0 bases and J 3 bases, with 13 bases left between them. Germline CDR1 SGHRS, CDR2 YFSETQ. This CDR3 is built from 16 residues. CDR3 nucleotides: TGCGCCAGCAGCTTGGTTCCAGGGTCGGGTGGAAACACCATATATTTT. Amino acid sequence: CASSLVPGSGGNTIYF.

A few counts support this clone. The chain couples TRBV10-3 to TRBJ1-5, with D perhaps matching TRBD1 (6 bases). The V and J ends lost 6 bases and 5 bases respectively, with 23 bases between them. Per germline, CDR1 ENHRY and CDR2 SYGVKD. CDR3 length: 17 amino acids. The CDR3 region is CAIRGGFGLGVDQPQHF. CDR3 DNA: TGTGCCATCAGAGGGGGTTTCGGACTAGGGGTTGATCAGCCCCAGCATTTT.

Only a few counts were recorded for this clone. V gene TRBV7-9 combines with J gene TRBJ1-2; perhaps TRBD1 as D (5 bases). The CDR3 spans 13 residues. Trimming took 3 bases from V and 4 from J, leaving 9 bases between them. Per the germline V gene, CDR1 is SEHNR and CDR2 is FQNEAQ (reference sequence). Here the CDR3 reads CASSFRDFYGYTF. The CDR3 coding sequence is TGTGCCAGCAGCTTTCGGGACTTCTATGGCTACACCTTC.

This sequence joins TRBV30 and TRBJ2-1; the match to TRBD2 covers 11 bases. Germline CDR1 and CDR2: GTSNPN and SVGIG (reference sequence). After removal of 1 base from V and 9 bases from J, the junction contained 14 bases not matched to a gene. The CDR3 sequence is 17 residues long. This CDR3 reads CAWSGGTSGGPWGEQFF. CDR3 coding DNA: TGTGCCTGGAGTGGGGGAACTAGCGGGGGCCCCTGGGGTGAGCAGTTCTTC.

The chain is built from TRBV9 and TRBJ1-1; the D is unclear. The germline gives CDR1 SGDLS, CDR2 YYNGEE. This CDR3 region has 14 residues. V gave up 0 bases and J gave up 0 bases, with 6 bases separating them. This chain's CDR3 is CASSVVQMNTEAFF. As DNA, the CDR3 is TGTGCCAGCAGCGTAGTACAGATGAACACTGAAGCTTTCTTT.